The entry below gives a single T cell receptor (beta chain) sequence along with its context. Its specificity is unknown. These data belong to a study of OX40 agonist ivuxolimab in advanced cancers. Study background: Partial response was recorded in three patients: one hepatocellular carcinoma and two cutaneous melanoma cases.

The V gene's germline CDR1 is LNHNV and CDR2 YYDKDF (reference sequence). The ends were cut back, 11 bases at V and 2 bases at J, with 16 bases in the middle. The CDR3 is made up of 14 amino acids. Only in-frame clones appear in the TCRdb table, and some are missing; sequencing was by immunoSEQ multiplex PCR. The sample contains about 90,000 clones, approximately 90% of which appear only once. Study-level results: There were, on average, more expanded clones in CD8+ T cells than in CD4+.

The J gene is TRBJ1-3, the V gene TRBV15; perhaps TRBD1 as D (5 bases). The source was CD4+ or CD8+ T cells sorted from blood, collected in a trial of the OX40 agonist ivuxolimab. This receptor was identified in an adult with an advanced solid tumor such as melanoma, head and neck, liver or kidney cancer. The CDR3 region is CAAGDWEAGNTIYF. CDR3 DNA: TGTGCCGCTGGGGACTGGGAGGCTGGAAACACCATATATTTT. Full variable domain (rest looked up from reference TRBV15 and TRBJ1-3): DAMVIQNPRYQVTQFGKPVTLSCSQTLNHNVMYWYQQKSSQAPKLLFHYYDKDFNNEADTPDNFQSRRPNTSFCFLDIRSPGLGDTAMYLCAAGDWEAGNTIYFGEGSWLTVV.